The T cell receptor (beta chain) under discussion was sequenced for a study of cytotoxic CD8 clonotypes in ibrutinib-treated CLL (dated by TCRdb to 2020 to 2022). Turning to the overall study: The cohort was composed of 11 relapsed/refractory and approximately 16 treatment-naive patients; IGHV unmutated status was identified in 17 patients. Responses were partial in roughly 24 patients and complete in 2; after median about 63 months follow-up, around 15 stayed in remission and roughly twelve progressed. Samples at response were collected after a median of about 13 months of treatment, with a range of about 6 to 36 months. An average of around 250,000 productive templates and roughly 94,000 productive rearrangements was obtained per sample. Of the approximately 86 participants in the trial, about two dozen had longitudinal samples available. Cryopreserved peripheral blood mononuclear cells were collected before treatment, at response, and at either disease progression or sustained remission. Every remission and progressive disease sample was obtained while ibrutinib was still being received by the patients.

Explained via the paper, the time point label denotes: 24 months on ibrutinib. For TCR beta library preparation, about 1.8 micrograms of genomic DNA were isolated from cryopreserved PBMCs. Longitudinal blood samples from CLL patients on ibrutinib monotherapy underwent high-throughput TCR beta sequencing. Patients were enrolled in a phase 2 open-label single-center ibrutinib monotherapy trial. This clone has a count of ten or more. Its specific antigen is unknown. Base qualities are missing; no much larger clone stands one base away. A MiSeq instrument was used for deep resolution sequencing, which targeted depths ranging from 1 in 1 million up to 1 in 200,000 T cells, with coverage averaging 10x for each clonotype. The immunoSEQ hsTCRB Kit was used to generate the TCR beta libraries. The study's processing was this. ImmunoSEQ Data Assistant and ImmunoSEQ Analyzer were used for data analysis, and V, D and J genes were assigned according to IMGT definitions. Clonality, which ranges from 0 to 1, was calculated as one minus the normalized Shannon entropy of productive rearrangement frequencies. Only overrepresented clonotypes making up at least 0.05% of the repertoire of each patient were included in the public clonotype analysis. Repertoires from some 14 age-matched healthy donors in immuneACCESS were used as clonality controls. As stored in TCRdb, this immuneACCESS dataset retains in-frame rearrangements with V and J assigned. A fraction of the clones does not appear; measured against another copy, unresolved V genes explain less than half of the discrepancy, and the remainder lacks a known reason. The V and J calls and clone size are taken from that table; D and trimming were inferred from the DNA. The table for this sample lists about 50,000 clones; roughly three fifths of them were counted only once. The ten top clones hold around 30% of the sample.

The germline V gene yields SNHLY for CDR1 and FYNNEI for CDR2. V is trimmed back by 6 bases and J by 4 bases, and the junction contains 9 bases that no gene match accounts for. Spanning cysteine to phenylalanine, the CDR3 consists of 15 amino acids. Only the CDR3 DNA stays, 45 bases, in frame from base 1. The paper's findings and limits, for the study overall: Public clonotypes were found to be uncommon and were observed to contract or remain stable during treatment; the increase in clonality was shown to reflect expansion of private clonotypes at ibrutinib response. Baseline clonality was found to be higher than that of age-matched healthy donors and was strongly correlated with circulating CD8+ T-cell counts. Clonality rose at ibrutinib response, remained stable during sustained remission, and dropped back toward baseline at progression. Sampling times were not matched between sustained-remission and progressing patients, and lymph node repertoires were not studied.

This receptor was obtained from a human donor with chronic lymphocytic leukemia. Here the chain combines TRBV2 and TRBJ2-7; 10 middle bases align to TRBD1. Specimen: PBMCs, collected after 24 months of ibrutinib treatment. The CDR3 protein sequence reads: CASRAQGQGIYEQYF. In nucleotides, the sequence is TGTGCCAGCAGAGCCCAGGGACAGGGGATATACGAGCAGTACTTC.